Below are 20 T cell receptor beta chains sequenced from a single sample in a study of cytomegalovirus exposure and HLA in healthy donors. In the PCR, 60 Vbeta and 13 Jbeta primers were used. Sequencing used immunoSEQ multiplex PCR; TCRdb keeps in-frame clones, though not all of them. The sample gives fewer than 150,000 clones, about 80% of which show up once; about 3.8% is in the top ten. Sequencing was performed on PBMCs. These receptors were collected from a man aged 40-49 years in good health and CMV-seropositive.

This clone has just one count. For the CDR3, the DNA is TGTGCCAGAAGCTTAGGGTCAGGGAGGAAACGAGACTATGGCTACACCTTC. Amino acid sequence: CARSLGSGRKRDYGYTF. This chain uses TRBV5-3 with TRBJ1-2; tentative D call: TRBD1 (5 bases). TRBV5-3 is given ORF status, its function remaining uncertain. The V gene lost 2 bases and the J gene lost 3 bases, with 20 bases spanning the gap. The CDR3 runs 17 residues.

The chain carries TRBV29-1 and TRBJ2-3; TRBD1 matches at 7 bases. Germline CDR1 and CDR2: SQVTM and ANQGSEA. V lost 6 bases and J lost 0; bases outside the gene matches: 12. The CDR3 sequence is 16 residues long. This CDR3 is CSVLRTGVPSTDTQYF. The CDR3 coding sequence is TGCAGCGTCCTCCGCACAGGGGTTCCTAGCACAGATACGCAGTATTTT.

The CDR3 sequence is CASSTRTGNTEAFF. The CDR3 nucleotides are TGTGCCAGCAGCACACGGACAGGGAACACTGAAGCTTTCTTT. V is TRBV14 and J is TRBJ1-1; 7 nucleotides line up with TRBD1. Per the germline V gene, CDR1 is SGHDN and CDR2 is FVKESK. The CDR3 runs 14 residues. With 5 bases clipped from V and 1 base from J, the junction kept 4 bases outside the gene matches.

This clone was recorded once. In nucleotides, the CDR3 is TGTGCCAGCAGTTTAGTATGGACAGGGGGTGCTAACTATGGCTACACCTTC. Residues: CASSLVWTGGANYGYTF. The chain has TRBV28 and TRBJ1-2; 10 bases fit TRBD1. Germline assignment: CDR1 MDHEN and CDR2 SYDVKM. J was trimmed by 0 bases and V by 2 bases; bases with no gene match: 6. The CDR3 has 17 amino acids.

J is TRBJ2-3 and V is TRBV18; D uncertain. The V gene lost 2 bases and the J gene lost 3 bases, with 9 bases spanning the gap. The germline V gene encodes CDR1 KGHSH and CDR2 LQKENI. The CDR3 loop spans 14 amino acids. The CDR3 nucleotides are TGTGCCAGCTCACCAGCCTTCGGTACAGATACGCAGTATTTT. Residues: CASSPAFGTDTQYF.

The count of this clone is one. The chain joins TRBV4-3 to TRBJ2-7, with TRBD1 as a possible D gene (5 bases). The V and J ends lost 0 bases and 6 bases respectively, with 15 bases between them. The CDR3 covers 15 residues. Germline assignment: CDR1 LGHNA and CDR2 YSLEER. The CDR3 loop reads CASSQEWRQMGEQYF. The CDR3 DNA reads as TGCGCCAGCAGCCAAGAGTGGAGACAGATGGGCGAGCAGTACTTC.

V usage is TRBV27 and J usage is TRBJ1-6; D gene unclear. The germline V gene has CDR1 MNHEY and CDR2 SMNVEV (reference sequence). Trimming cost V 3 bases and J 7 bases, with 4 bases left between them. CDR3 size: 12 residues. CDR3 region: CASSFINSPLHF. CDR3 nucleotide sequence: TGTGCCAGCAGTTTTATCAATTCACCCCTCCACTTT.

The gene calls are TRBV19 and TRBJ1-1; TRBD1 might be the D (5 bases). V dropped 3 bases and J dropped 2 bases, with 10 bases sitting between them. Germline-derived CDR1 and CDR2 are LNHDA and SQIVND (reference sequence). The CDR3 contains 14 residues. CDR3 loop: CASSIRQGNTEAFF. The CDR3 DNA sequence: TGTGCCAGTAGTATCCGCCAGGGTAACACTGAAGCTTTCTTT.

V is TRBV6-1 and J is TRBJ1-1, with TRBD1 matching over 7 bases. In germline, CDR1 is MNHNS, CDR2 SASEGT. The CDR3 consists of 14 residues. With V trimmed by 6 bases and J by 5 bases, 9 bases remained unmatched. Written as DNA, the CDR3 is TGTGCCAGCAGATGGACAGGTTTTGAGACTGAAGCTTTCTTT. Translating it yields CASRWTGFETEAFF.

CDR3 bases: TGTGCCAGCAGTTACGTACATGGTGCCAAAAACATTCAGTACTTC. The encoded protein is CASSYVHGAKNIQYF. The chain recombines TRBV6-5 with TRBJ2-4, with D unresolved. Trimming took 2 bases from V and 1 from J, leaving 9 bases between them. Per the germline V gene, CDR1 is MNHEY and CDR2 is SVGAGI. CDR3 size: 15 residues.

V usage is TRBV6-1 and J usage is TRBJ2-5; a weak D match, TRBD2 (6 bases). Trimming left V 6 bases short and J 5 bases short, with 16 bases between. Germline CDR1 and CDR2: MNHNS and SASEGT. This CDR3 comprises 14 residues. CDR3 DNA: TGTGCCAGCAGGCAATCCGGGAGAGGGGAGACCCAGTACTTC. It encodes CASRQSGRGETQYF.

This clone was picked up a small number of times. The genes are TRBV15 and TRBJ2-1; 13 nucleotides align to TRBD2. Germline CDR1 is LNHNV and CDR2 is YYDKDF (reference sequence). With 0 bases clipped from V and 8 bases from J, the junction kept 4 bases outside the gene matches. The CDR3 extends over 16 amino acids. The DNA for the CDR3 is TGTGCCACCAGCAGAGAACTAGCGGGAGGGTTGGATGAGCAGTTCTTC. Its protein is CATSRELAGGLDEQFF.

The chain is built from TRBV27 and TRBJ2-3, with 7 nucleotides matching TRBD2. The CDR3 is made up of 14 amino acids. Germline CDR1 MNHEY, CDR2 SMNVEV (reference sequence). The J segment lost 0 bases and the V segment lost 7 bases, leaving 4 bases of the junction unmatched. CDR3 region: CASIQRGSTDTQYF. Written as DNA, the CDR3 is TGTGCCAGCATCCAGCGGGGTAGCACAGATACGCAGTATTTT.

This sequence joins TRBV2 and TRBJ1-4; D perhaps matches TRBD1 (6 bases). Germline V lookup: CDR1 SNHLY, CDR2 FYNNEI. The CDR3 is 20 residues long. The germline V and J ends were trimmed by 0 bases and 5 bases, with 25 bases remaining between them. The CDR3 loop reads CASSEAVSAGESPTNEKLFF. The CDR3 nucleotides read TGTGCCAGCAGTGAAGCGGTCTCGGCAGGGGAGAGTCCCACAAATGAAAAACTGTTTTTT.

The V call is TRBV29-1, the J call TRBJ1-3; possibly TRBD1 for D (5 bases). The germline V and J ends were trimmed by 2 bases and 0 bases, with 14 bases remaining between them. Looked up from germline, CDR1 is SQVTM and CDR2 is ANQGSEA. This CDR3 has 16 amino acids. This CDR3 is CSVESWGSRSGNTIYF. CDR3 coding DNA: TGCAGCGTTGAAAGCTGGGGCAGCCGCTCTGGAAACACCATATATTTT.

The V call is TRBV2, the J call TRBJ2-7; 8 nucleotides agree with TRBD1. The J segment lost 3 bases and the V segment lost 6 bases, leaving 7 bases of the junction unmatched. The CDR3 runs 14 residues. Germline-derived CDR1 and CDR2 are SNHLY and FYNNEI. The CDR3: CASSGGTGLYEQYF. The CDR3 DNA reads as TGTGCCAGCAGCGGCGGGACAGGACTCTACGAGCAGTACTTC.

The chain carries TRBV5-6 and TRBJ2-7, with 8 bases aligning to TRBD1. Germline V gene data show CDR1 as SGHDT and CDR2 as YYEEEE. This CDR3 contains 13 residues. V was pared by 4 bases and J by 5 bases, with 5 bases of the junction left unmatched. CDR3 bases: TGTGCCAGCAGCCCGGACAGGGCCCACGAGCAGTACTTC. Translation: CASSPDRAHEQYF.

This clone was picked up a small number of times. This sequence joins TRBV6-4 and TRBJ1-5; the D gene is possibly TRBD1 (6 bases). Germline CDR1 reads MRHNA; CDR2 reads SNTAGT. This CDR3 has 15 residues. The V and J ends lost 9 bases and 3 bases respectively, with 18 bases between them. The CDR3 DNA is TGTGCCAGTGGAGACAGGAATGTTGCCAATCAGCCCCAGCATTTT. Protein sequence: CASGDRNVANQPQHF.

This clone was picked up a small number of times. The chain employs TRBV29-1 and TRBJ2-1, with D possibly being TRBD1 (5 bases). Trimming pared 1 base from V and 3 bases from J, leaving 10 bases between. CDR1 is SQVTM, CDR2 ANQGSEA, per germline. This CDR3 has 14 amino acids. The CDR3 loop is CSVEARGHYNEQFF. Here the CDR3 DNA reads TGCAGCGTTGAAGCTAGAGGACACTACAATGAGCAGTTCTTC.

This clone has a single count. This chain uses TRBV19 with TRBJ1-3, with 8 positions matching TRBD1. The CDR3 spans 19 residues. Germline V gene sequence: CDR1 LNHDA, CDR2 SQIVND (reference sequence). Losses at the gene ends were 4 bases for V and 0 bases for J; bases not matched to a gene: 14. Here the CDR3 reads CASSTSLRTGTTSGNTIYF. The DNA of the CDR3 is TGTGCCAGTAGTACCTCCCTTCGGACAGGGACGACCTCTGGAAACACCATATATTTT.